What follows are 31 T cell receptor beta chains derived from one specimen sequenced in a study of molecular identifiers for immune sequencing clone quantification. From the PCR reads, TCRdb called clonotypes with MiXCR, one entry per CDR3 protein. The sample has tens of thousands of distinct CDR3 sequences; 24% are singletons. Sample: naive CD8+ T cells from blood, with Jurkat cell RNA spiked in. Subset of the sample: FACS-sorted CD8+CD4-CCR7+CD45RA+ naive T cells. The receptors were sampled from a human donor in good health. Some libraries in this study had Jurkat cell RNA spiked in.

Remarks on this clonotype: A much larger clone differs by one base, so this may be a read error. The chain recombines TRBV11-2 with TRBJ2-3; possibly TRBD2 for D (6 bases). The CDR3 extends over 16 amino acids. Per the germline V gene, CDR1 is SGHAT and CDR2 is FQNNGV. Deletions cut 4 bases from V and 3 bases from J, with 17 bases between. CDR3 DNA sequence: TGTGCCAGCAGCTGGTGGACTGGCGGGGTAACAGATACGCAGTATTTT. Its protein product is CASSWWTGGVTDTQYF.

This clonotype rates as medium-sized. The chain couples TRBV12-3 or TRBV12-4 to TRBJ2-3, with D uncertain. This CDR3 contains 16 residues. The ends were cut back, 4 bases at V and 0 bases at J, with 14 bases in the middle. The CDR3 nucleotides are TGTGCCAGCAGTTCCCCGGAGCTGGGCAGCACAGATACGCAGTATTTT. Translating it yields CASSSPELGSTDTQYF.

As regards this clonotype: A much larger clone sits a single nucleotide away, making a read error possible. Here the CDR3 DNA reads TGTGCCGGCAGTTATGGACAGGGGTGGAACGAGCAGTACTTC. Translated: CAGSYGQGWNEQYF. The chain links TRBV27 to TRBJ2-7; 9 positions match TRBD1. The CDR3 extends over 14 amino acids. The germline V gene has CDR1 MNHEY and CDR2 SMNVEV (reference sequence).

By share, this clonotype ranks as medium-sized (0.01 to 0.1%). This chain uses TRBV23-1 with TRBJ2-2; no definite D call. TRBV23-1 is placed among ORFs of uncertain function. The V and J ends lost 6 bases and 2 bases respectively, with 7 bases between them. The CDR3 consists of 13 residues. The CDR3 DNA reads TGCGCCAGCAGGGTGTCTAACACCGGGGAGCTGTTTTTT. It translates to CASRVSNTGELFF.

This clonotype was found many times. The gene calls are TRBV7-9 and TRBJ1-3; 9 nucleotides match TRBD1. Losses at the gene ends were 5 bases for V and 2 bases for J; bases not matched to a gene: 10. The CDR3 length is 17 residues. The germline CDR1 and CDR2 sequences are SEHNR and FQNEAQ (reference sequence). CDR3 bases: TGTGCCAGCAGCCCCCCCGGGACAGGGAGAGCTGGAAACACCATATATTTT. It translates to CASSPPGTGRAGNTIYF.

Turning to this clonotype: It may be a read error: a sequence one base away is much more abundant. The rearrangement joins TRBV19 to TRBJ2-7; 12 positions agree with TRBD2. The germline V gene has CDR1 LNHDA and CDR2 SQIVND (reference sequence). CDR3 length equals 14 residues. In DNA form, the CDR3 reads TGTGCCAATAGTACGACTAGCGGGGGCTACGAGCAGTACTTC. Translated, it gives CANSTTSGGYEQYF.

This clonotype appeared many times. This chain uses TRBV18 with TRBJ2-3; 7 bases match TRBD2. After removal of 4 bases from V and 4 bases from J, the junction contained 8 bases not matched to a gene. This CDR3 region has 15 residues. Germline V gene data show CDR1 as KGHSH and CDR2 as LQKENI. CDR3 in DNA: TGTGCCAGCTCACAACTAGCGATGGCGCCAGATACGCAGTATTTT. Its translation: CASSQLAMAPDTQYF.

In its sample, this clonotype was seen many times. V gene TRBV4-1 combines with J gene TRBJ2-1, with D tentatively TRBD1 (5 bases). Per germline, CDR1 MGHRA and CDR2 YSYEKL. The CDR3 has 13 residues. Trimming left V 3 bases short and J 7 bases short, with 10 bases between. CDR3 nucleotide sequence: TGCGCCAGCAGCCACGCGCAGGGAAATGAGCAGTTCTTC. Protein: CASSHAQGNEQFF.

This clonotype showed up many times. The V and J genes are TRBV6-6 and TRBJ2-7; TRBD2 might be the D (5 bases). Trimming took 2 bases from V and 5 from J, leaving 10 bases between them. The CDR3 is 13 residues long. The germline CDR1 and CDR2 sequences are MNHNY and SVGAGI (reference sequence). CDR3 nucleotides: TGTGCCAGCAGTTACCCAATCGGGAACGAGCAGTACTTC. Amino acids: CASSYPIGNEQYF.

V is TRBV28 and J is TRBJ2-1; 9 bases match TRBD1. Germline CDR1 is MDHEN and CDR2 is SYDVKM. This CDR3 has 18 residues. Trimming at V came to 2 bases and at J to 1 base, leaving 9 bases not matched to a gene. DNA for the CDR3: TGTGCCAGCAGTTTAAGCCTCGACAGGGGGGATTCCTACAATGAGCAGTTCTTC. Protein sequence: CASSLSLDRGDSYNEQFF.

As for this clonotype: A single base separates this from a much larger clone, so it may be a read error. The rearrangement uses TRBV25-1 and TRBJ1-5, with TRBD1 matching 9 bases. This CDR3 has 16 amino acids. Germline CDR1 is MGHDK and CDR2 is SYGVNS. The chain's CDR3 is CGSNPLRDRENQPQHF. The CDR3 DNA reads TGTGGCAGCAATCCCCTCCGGGACAGGGAAAATCAGCCCCAGCATTTT.

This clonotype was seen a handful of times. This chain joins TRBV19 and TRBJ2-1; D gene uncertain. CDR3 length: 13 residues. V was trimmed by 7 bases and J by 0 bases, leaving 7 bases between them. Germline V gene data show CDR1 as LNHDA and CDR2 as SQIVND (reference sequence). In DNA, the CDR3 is TGTGCCAGTAACCATGACTCCTACAATGAGCAGTTCTTC. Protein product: CASNHDSYNEQFF.

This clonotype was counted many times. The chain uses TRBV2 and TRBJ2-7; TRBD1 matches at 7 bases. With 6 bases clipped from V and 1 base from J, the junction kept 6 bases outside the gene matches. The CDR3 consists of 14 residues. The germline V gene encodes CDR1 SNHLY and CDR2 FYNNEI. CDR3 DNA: TGTGCCAGCAGGACAGGGTTCCAATCCTACGAGCAGTACTTC. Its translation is CASRTGFQSYEQYF.

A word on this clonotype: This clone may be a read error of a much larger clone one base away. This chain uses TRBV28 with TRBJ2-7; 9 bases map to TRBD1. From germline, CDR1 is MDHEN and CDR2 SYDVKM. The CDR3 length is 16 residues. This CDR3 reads CASSSGTGSLWDEQCF. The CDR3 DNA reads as TGTGCCAGCAGTTCCGGGACAGGGAGTTTATGGGACGAGCAGTGCTTC.

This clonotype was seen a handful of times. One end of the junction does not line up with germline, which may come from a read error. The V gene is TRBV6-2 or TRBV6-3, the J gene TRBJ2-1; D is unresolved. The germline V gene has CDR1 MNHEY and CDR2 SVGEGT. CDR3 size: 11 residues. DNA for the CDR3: TGTGCCAGCAGTTACTCGTGGGCCATCTCTTTC. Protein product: CASSYSWAISF.

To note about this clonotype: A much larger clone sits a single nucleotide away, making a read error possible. The CDR3 coding sequence is TGTGTCAGTAGTCTTGCCCCCGGCGAGCAGTACTTC. Translating gives CVSSLAPGEQYF. The V gene is TRBV19, the J gene TRBJ2-7; D uncertain. The germline gives CDR1 LNHDA, CDR2 SQIVND (reference sequence). CDR3 length: 12 residues.

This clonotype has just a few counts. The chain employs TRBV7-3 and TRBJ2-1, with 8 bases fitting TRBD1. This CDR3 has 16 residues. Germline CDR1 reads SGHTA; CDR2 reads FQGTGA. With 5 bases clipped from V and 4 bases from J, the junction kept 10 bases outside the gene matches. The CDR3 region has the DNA TGTGCCAGCAGCCCACAGGGGGGTAGCGGTTACAATGAGCAGTTCTTC. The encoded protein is CASSPQGGSGYNEQFF. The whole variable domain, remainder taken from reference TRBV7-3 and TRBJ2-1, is GAGVSQTPSNKVTEKGKYVELRCDPISGHTALYWYRQSLGQGPEFLIYFQGTGAADDSGLPNDRFFAVRPEGSVSTLKIQRTERGDSAVYLCASSPQGGSGYNEQFFGPGTRLTVL.

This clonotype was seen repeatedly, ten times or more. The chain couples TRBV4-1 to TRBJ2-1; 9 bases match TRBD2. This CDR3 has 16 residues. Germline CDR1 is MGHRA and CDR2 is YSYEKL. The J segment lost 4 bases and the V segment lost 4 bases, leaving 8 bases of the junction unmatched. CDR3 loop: CASSRGGGAPYNEQFF. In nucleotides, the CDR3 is TGCGCCAGCAGCCGGGGCGGGGGGGCCCCTTACAATGAGCAGTTCTTC.

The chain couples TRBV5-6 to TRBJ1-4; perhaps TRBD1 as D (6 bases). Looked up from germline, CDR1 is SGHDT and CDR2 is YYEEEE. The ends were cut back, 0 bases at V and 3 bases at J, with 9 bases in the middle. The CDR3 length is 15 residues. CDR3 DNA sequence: TGTGCCAGCAGCTTGGCCGGGACACCTAATGAAAAACTGTTTTTT. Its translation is CASSLAGTPNEKLFF.

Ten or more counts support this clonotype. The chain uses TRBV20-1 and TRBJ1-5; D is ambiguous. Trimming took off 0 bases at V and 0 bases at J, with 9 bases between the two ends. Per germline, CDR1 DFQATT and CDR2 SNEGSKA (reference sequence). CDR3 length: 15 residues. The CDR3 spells CSARETALSNQPQHF. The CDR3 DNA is TGCAGTGCTAGAGAAACGGCTCTTAGCAATCAGCCCCAGCATTTT.

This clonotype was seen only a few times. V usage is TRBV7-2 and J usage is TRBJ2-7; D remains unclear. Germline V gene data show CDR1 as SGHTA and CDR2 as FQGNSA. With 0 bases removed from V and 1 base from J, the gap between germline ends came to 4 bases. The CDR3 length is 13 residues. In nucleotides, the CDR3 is TGTGCCAGCAGCTTAGCTCAGTCCTACGAGCAGTACTTC. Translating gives CASSLAQSYEQYF. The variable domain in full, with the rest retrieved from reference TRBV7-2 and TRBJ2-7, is GAGVSQSPSNKVTEKGKDVELRCDPISGHTALYWYRQSLGQGLEFLIYFQGNSAPDKSGLPSDRFSAERTGGSVSTLTIQRTQQEDSAVYLCASSLAQSYEQYFGPGTRLTVT.

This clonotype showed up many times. CDR3 residues: CASSFYILVLDRGETQYF. CDR3 DNA sequence: TGTGCCAGCAGCTTTTACATCCTGGTATTGGACAGGGGAGAGACCCAGTACTTC. The chain links TRBV5-4 to TRBJ2-5; TRBD1 aligns across 9 bases. The J segment lost 4 bases and the V segment lost 2 bases, leaving 15 bases of the junction unmatched. The CDR3 runs to 18 residues. In germline, CDR1 is SGHNT, CDR2 YYREEE (reference sequence).

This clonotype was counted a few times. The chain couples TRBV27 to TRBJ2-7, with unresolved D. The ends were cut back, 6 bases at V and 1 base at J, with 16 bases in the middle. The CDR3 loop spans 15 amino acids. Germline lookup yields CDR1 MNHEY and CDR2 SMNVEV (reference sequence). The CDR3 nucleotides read TGTGCCAGCAGCTCCGGATTCACGGCTTCCTACGAGCAGTACTTC. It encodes CASSSGFTASYEQYF.

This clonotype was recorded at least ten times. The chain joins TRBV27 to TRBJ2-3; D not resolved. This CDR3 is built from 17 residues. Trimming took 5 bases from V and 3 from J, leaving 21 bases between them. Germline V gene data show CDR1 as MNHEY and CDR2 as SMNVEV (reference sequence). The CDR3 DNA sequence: TGTGCCAGCAGTCCGAGGACCCTGCTGGGCATTACAGATACGCAGTATTTT. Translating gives CASSPRTLLGITDTQYF.

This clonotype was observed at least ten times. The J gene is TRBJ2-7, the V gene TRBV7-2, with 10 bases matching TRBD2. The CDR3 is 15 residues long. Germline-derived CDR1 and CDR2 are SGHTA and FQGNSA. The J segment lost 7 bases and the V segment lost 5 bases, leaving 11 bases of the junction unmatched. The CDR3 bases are TGTGCCAGCAGCCCCTCCCTAGCGGGAGTGGTTGAGCAGTACTTC. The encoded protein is CASSPSLAGVVEQYF.

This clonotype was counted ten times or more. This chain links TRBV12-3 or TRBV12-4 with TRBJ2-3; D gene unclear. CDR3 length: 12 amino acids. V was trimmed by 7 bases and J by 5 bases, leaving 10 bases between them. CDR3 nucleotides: TGTGCCAGCACGGTTGGGTTAGATACGCAGTATTTT. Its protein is CASTVGLDTQYF.

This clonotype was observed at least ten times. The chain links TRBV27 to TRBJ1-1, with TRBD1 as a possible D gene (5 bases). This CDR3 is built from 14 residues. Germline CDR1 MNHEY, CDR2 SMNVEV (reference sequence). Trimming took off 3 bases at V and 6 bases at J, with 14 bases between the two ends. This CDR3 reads CASSLLAGLSEAFF. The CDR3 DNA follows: TGTGCCAGCAGTTTGCTCGCAGGGCTCTCTGAAGCTTTCTTT.

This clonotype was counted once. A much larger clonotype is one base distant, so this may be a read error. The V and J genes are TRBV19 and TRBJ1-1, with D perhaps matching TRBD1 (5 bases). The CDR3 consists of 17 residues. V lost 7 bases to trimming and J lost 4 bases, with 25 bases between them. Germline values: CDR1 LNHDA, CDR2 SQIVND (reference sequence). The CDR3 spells CASTVIGAEAVTTEAFF. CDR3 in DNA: TGTGCCAGTACCGTCATCGGGGCAGAGGCGGTGACCACTGAAGCTTTCTTT. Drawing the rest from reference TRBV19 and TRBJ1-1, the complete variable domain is DGGITQSPKYLFRKEGQNVTLSCEQNLNHDAMYWYRQDPGQGLRLIYYSQIVNDFQKGDIAEGYSVSREKKESFPLTVTSAQKNPTAFYLCASTVIGAEAVTTEAFFGQGTRLTVV.

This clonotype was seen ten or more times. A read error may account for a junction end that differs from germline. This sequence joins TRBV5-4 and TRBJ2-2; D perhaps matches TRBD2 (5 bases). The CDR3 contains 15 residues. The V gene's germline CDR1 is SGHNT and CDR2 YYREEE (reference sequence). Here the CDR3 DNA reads TGTGCCAGCAGCCGAGGGCCCATGAACTCCGGGGAGCTGTTTTTT. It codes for CASSRGPMNSGELFF.

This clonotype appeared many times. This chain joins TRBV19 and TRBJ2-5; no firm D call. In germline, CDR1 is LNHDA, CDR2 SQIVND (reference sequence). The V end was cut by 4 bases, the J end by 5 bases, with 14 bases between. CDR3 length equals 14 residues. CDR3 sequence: CASSTLLSVETQYF. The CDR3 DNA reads TGTGCCAGTAGTACCCTCCTTTCCGTGGAGACCCAGTACTTC. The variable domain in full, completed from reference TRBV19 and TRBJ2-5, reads DGGITQSPKYLFRKEGQNVTLSCEQNLNHDAMYWYRQDPGQGLRLIYYSQIVNDFQKGDIAEGYSVSREKKESFPLTVTSAQKNPTAFYLCASSTLLSVETQYFGPGTRLLVL.

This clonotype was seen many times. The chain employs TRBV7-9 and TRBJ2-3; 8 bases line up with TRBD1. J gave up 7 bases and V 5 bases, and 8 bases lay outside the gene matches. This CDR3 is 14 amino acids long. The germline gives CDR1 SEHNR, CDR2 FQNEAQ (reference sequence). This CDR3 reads CASSPAGGAHTQYF. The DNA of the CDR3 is TGTGCCAGCAGCCCGGCAGGGGGCGCACATACGCAGTATTTT.